This T cell receptor (beta chain) comes out of a study of OX40 agonist ivuxolimab in advanced cancers. Study in general: Ivuxolimab doses were 0.01, 0.1, 0.3, 1.5, 3 or 10 mg/kg every 2 weeks. One patient with hepatocellular carcinoma and two with cutaneous melanoma, three in all, had partial responses. Study results and caveats: At doses 0.1 to 3.0 mg/kg, CD4+ and CD8+ clones expanded.

This clone was picked up one time. Its antigen is not identified. Here immunoSEQ multiplex PCR was the method, and the copy in TCRdb shows in-frame clones only, minus some. The repertoire holds about 77,000 clones, about 85% seen once, with 4% to 6% in the top ten. Germline CDR1 reads MGHRA; CDR2 reads YSYEKL. The CDR3 totals 13 residues. V shed 4 bases, J shed 4 bases, and the junction held 3 bases outside the gene matches. Prior autoimmune disease or systemic immunosuppression barred patients. The specimen comprised CD4+ or CD8+ T cells sorted from blood, sampled in a trial of the OX40 agonist ivuxolimab. The J gene is TRBJ1-2, the V gene TRBV4-1; 7 bases align to TRBD1. The sequence derives from an adult with an advanced solid tumor such as melanoma, head and neck, liver or kidney cancer. The CDR3 bases are TGCGCCAGCAGCCGTTGGGACAGCTATGGCTACACCTTC. Its translation is CASSRWDSYGYTF.